This TCR beta chain stems from a study of cytomegalovirus exposure and HLA in healthy donors. Overall study results and limits: Cytomegalovirus status was reportedly diagnosed by the classifier with high sensitivity and specificity. The tendency of first-cohort TCR clusters to co-occur in the 120 validation repertoires was the finding of a later analysis. Cytomegalovirus association was listed for about 160 TCR beta chains.

In the case of this clone: Antigen specificity is unknown.

Profiling relied on immunoSEQ multiplex PCR, and the TCRdb table lists in-frame clones only, not all of them. The repertoire includes some 150,000 clones, just under 90% of them detected once, and roughly 1.5% sits in the top ten. The clonotype comes from a woman in her thirties in good health and CMV-seronegative. The material sequenced was PBMCs.

The CDR3, as DNA: TGCGCCAGCAGTGAATCGGAGGAGACCCAGTACTTC. Its protein product is CASSESEETQYF. This sequence joins TRBV10-2 and TRBJ2-5, with no clear D. CDR3 length equals 12 residues. The V end was cut by 3 bases, the J end by 5 bases, with 7 bases between. Germline V gene lookup returns CDR1 WSHSY and CDR2 SAAADI.